This entry lists 32 T cell receptor beta chains sequenced from one sample in a study of blood T cell repertoires in COVID-19. Using immunoSEQ multiplex PCR, the repertoire was profiled, and TCRdb retains in-frame clones only, with some absent. The sample holds approximately 240,000 clones; 70% to 85% are singletons and the top ten take roughly 4%. The sequenced sample consisted of peripheral blood. The receptors were gathered from a woman aged 40 to 50 with active or convalescent COVID-19.

A note on this clone: Because the CDR3 is missing its conserved closing phenylalanine or tryptophan, this is likely a read error. The DNA is left out, because the CDR3 cannot be placed on it with certainty; the CDR3 is given as TCRdb lists it. CDR3 loop: CSARDKRGTLL. The chain recombines TRBV20-1 with TRBJ1-6. The germline CDR1 and CDR2 sequences are DFQATT and SNEGSKA (reference sequence). The CDR3 length is 11 residues, termini included.

CDR3 sequence (DNA): TGTGCCAGCAGTTGGGGCATTGCTAACTATGGCTACACCTTC. Residues: CASSWGIANYGYTF. The chain employs TRBV28 and TRBJ1-2, with D possibly TRBD1 on 5 matching bases. The length of the CDR3 is 14 residues. Trimming took 4 bases from V and 0 from J, leaving 9 bases between them. Looked up from germline, CDR1 is MDHEN and CDR2 is SYDVKM.

This clone has a handful of counts. V usage is TRBV10-1 and J usage is TRBJ1-1; no firm D call. Germline assignment: CDR1 WNHNN and CDR2 SYGVQD (reference sequence). This CDR3 comprises 11 residues. Trimming cost V 8 bases and J 11 bases, with 15 bases left between them. CDR3 sequence reads: CASGSGWYAFF. CDR3 DNA sequence: TGCGCCAGCGGCTCCGGGTGGTATGCTTTCTTT.

This clone was seen at least ten times. The chain recombines TRBV5-8 with TRBJ1-5, with 10 bases that match TRBD1. The CDR3 contains 16 residues. Germline assignment: CDR1 SGHTS and CDR2 YDEGEE. The ends lost 1 base at V and 6 bases at J; junction bases unmatched: 7. The CDR3 DNA follows: TGTGCCAGCAGCTTGTTTGGGACAGGGGCAAGTCAGCCCCAGCATTTT. Translating gives CASSLFGTGASQPQHF.

The rearrangement joins TRBV5-1 to TRBJ2-1; maybe TRBD1 (5 bases). The CDR3 covers 14 residues. V dropped 6 bases and J dropped 5 bases, with 15 bases sitting between them. Germline V lookup: CDR1 SGHRS, CDR2 YFSETQ. Here the CDR3 DNA reads TGCGCCAGCAAGAACGACAGAAGTAACAATGAGCAGTTCTTC. Translated, it gives CASKNDRSNNEQFF. The whole variable domain, filled in from reference TRBV5-1 and TRBJ2-1, reads KAGVTQTPRYLIKTRGQQVTLSCSPISGHRSVSWYQQTPGQGLQFLFEYFSETQRNKGNFPGRFSGRQFSNSRSEMNVSTLELGDSALYLCASKNDRSNNEQFFGPGTRLTVL.

This chain uses TRBV3-1 (or the pseudogene TRBV3-2) with TRBJ1-2, with 9 bases aligning to TRBD1. There are 17 residues in the CDR3. Unmatched junction bases numbered 15, after V lost 4 bases and J lost 6 bases. Looked up from germline, CDR1 is LGHDT and CDR2 is YNNKEL (reference sequence). The CDR3 loop reads CASSRTGTGRRVDGYTF. In DNA, the CDR3 is TGTGCCAGCAGCCGCACCGGGACAGGGAGGCGTGTGGATGGCTACACCTTC.

J is TRBJ1-1 and V is TRBV15, with a possible D match to TRBD1 (5 bases). The CDR3 has 14 residues. The V end was cut by 3 bases, the J end by 5 bases, with 13 bases between. Germline CDR1 and CDR2: LNHNV and YYDKDF (reference sequence). The CDR3 protein is CATSRGGARTEAFF. CDR3 DNA sequence: TGTGCCACCAGCAGGGGAGGGGCGCGGACTGAAGCTTTCTTT.

This clone was seen a few times. This chain connects TRBV6-6 to TRBJ2-5; 13 bases agree with TRBD2. V was pared by 7 bases and J by 2 bases, with 4 bases of the junction left unmatched. The CDR3 is made up of 15 amino acids. The V gene's germline CDR1 is MNHNY and CDR2 SVGAGI (reference sequence). In DNA, the CDR3 is TGTGCCAGCACCGTACTAGCGGGGGGGCAAGAGACCCAGTACTTC. As protein: CASTVLAGGQETQYF.

This rearrangement joins TRBV9 to TRBJ1-1, with D possibly matching TRBD1 (6 bases). Germline V lookup: CDR1 SGDLS, CDR2 YYNGEE. The germline V and J ends were trimmed by 3 bases and 3 bases, with 15 bases remaining between them. The CDR3 extends over 15 amino acids. The CDR3 nucleotides are TGTGCCAGCAGCGAGGGAACAGGGTTTGACACTGAAGCTTTCTTT. Protein: CASSEGTGFDTEAFF.

V gene TRBV12-3 or TRBV12-4 combines with J gene TRBJ1-3; D might be TRBD1 (5 bases). V gave up 7 bases and J gave up 4 bases, with 11 bases separating them. The CDR3 consists of 13 residues. The CDR3 protein is CASTPGGGNTIYF. The DNA for the CDR3 is TGTGCCAGCACGCCGGGGGGAGGAAACACCATATATTTT.

The chain couples TRBV28 to TRBJ1-2; D is perhaps TRBD1 (6 bases). Germline CDR1 is MDHEN and CDR2 is SYDVKM. V lost 6 bases, J lost 4 bases, and 15 bases lay in between. The CDR3 covers 14 residues. The CDR3 loop reads CASRLQQGPYGYTF. Written as DNA, the CDR3 is TGTGCCAGCAGACTCCAACAGGGACCCTATGGCTACACCTTC.

This sequence joins TRBV7-3 and TRBJ1-2; D is ambiguous. The CDR3 runs 14 residues. Germline V CDR1 and CDR2: SGHTA, FQGTGA. Trimming pared 2 bases from V and 6 bases from J, leaving 13 bases between. CDR3 loop: CASSLDPSRDGYTF. CDR3 coding DNA: TGTGCCAGCAGCTTAGATCCTTCAAGAGATGGCTACACCTTC.

This chain connects TRBV3-1 (or the pseudogene TRBV3-2) to TRBJ1-3; D is possibly TRBD1 (6 bases). Germline V lookup: CDR1 LGHDT, CDR2 YNNKEL (reference sequence). V lost 0 bases to trimming and J lost 3 bases, with 9 bases between them. The CDR3 spans 15 residues. The CDR3 loop is CASSQDRGGGNTIYF. The CDR3 nucleotides are TGTGCCAGCAGCCAAGATAGAGGGGGTGGAAACACCATATATTTT.

The chain employs TRBV11-2 and TRBJ1-6, with D possibly TRBD1 on 5 matching bases. The CDR3 runs 17 residues. The germline V gene encodes CDR1 SGHAT and CDR2 FQNNGV. Trimming removed 1 base from V and 4 bases from J, with 14 bases in between. The CDR3 DNA sequence: TGTGCCAGCAGCTTAGGCTACAGGTTCCAGTATAATTCACCCCTCCACTTT. Amino acids: CASSLGYRFQYNSPLHF.

V is TRBV29-1 and J is TRBJ2-5; 10 nucleotides align to TRBD2. CDR3 size: 14 residues. V was clipped by 4 bases and J by 4 bases; unmatched bases: 6. Germline CDR1 SQVTM, CDR2 ANQGSEA. The CDR3 loop is CSVASGGASETQYF. The CDR3 region has the DNA TGCAGCGTTGCCAGCGGGGGGGCCTCAGAGACCCAGTACTTC.

V usage is TRBV6-5 and J usage is TRBJ1-2; D perhaps matches TRBD1 (6 bases). V shed 3 bases and J shed 5 bases, with 10 bases lying between them. Germline CDR1 and CDR2: MNHEY and SVGAGI. The CDR3 sequence is 13 residues long. The CDR3 coding sequence is TGTGCCAGCAGTTATCTCACAGGGTATGGCTACACCTTC. This gives the protein CASSYLTGYGYTF.

The chain combines TRBV5-4 with TRBJ2-1; TRBD2 agrees at 14 bases. Germline V gives CDR1 SGHNT, CDR2 YYREEE (reference sequence). The CDR3 runs 18 residues. V lost 4 bases, J lost 5 bases, and 11 bases stayed unmatched. The chain's CDR3 is CASSTPGLAGAFHNEQFF. CDR3 nucleotide sequence: TGTGCCAGCAGCACGCCGGGACTAGCGGGGGCCTTTCACAATGAGCAGTTCTTC. The complete variable domain, with remaining parts taken from reference TRBV5-4 and TRBJ2-1, reads ETGVTQSPTHLIKTRGQQVTLRCSSQSGHNTVSWYQQALGQGPQFIFQYYREEENGRGNFPPRFSGLQFPNYSSELNVNALELDDSALYLCASSTPGLAGAFHNEQFFGPGTRLTVL.

The table lists this clone with a few counts. CDR3 protein: CALDRGRISDNEQFF. The CDR3 DNA reads as TGTGCCTTAGACAGGGGGCGGATTTCGGACAATGAGCAGTTCTTC. The genes are TRBV30 and TRBJ2-1, with 10 positions matching TRBD1. V shed 7 bases, J shed 5 bases, and the junction held 11 bases outside the gene matches. Germline values: CDR1 GTSNPN, CDR2 SVGIG (reference sequence). This CDR3 has 15 residues.

CDR3 sequence: CSAEHGWTGSTEAFF. The CDR3 DNA reads as TGCAGCGCGGAACACGGCTGGACAGGGAGCACTGAAGCTTTCTTT. The chain has TRBV29-1 and TRBJ1-1, with 8 bases aligning to TRBD1. The V and J ends lost 7 bases and 4 bases, in that order; junction bases with no gene match: 14. The CDR3 runs to 15 residues. Germline V gene data show CDR1 as SQVTM and CDR2 as ANQGSEA.

The rearrangement uses TRBV5-6 and TRBJ1-5, with 7 bases lining up with TRBD1. The CDR3 loop spans 14 amino acids. With V trimmed by 4 bases and J by 3 bases, 4 bases remained unmatched. Germline V gene lookup returns CDR1 SGHDT and CDR2 YYEEEE. CDR3 region: CASSRGTVNQPQHF. In nucleotides, the CDR3 is TGTGCCAGCAGCCGAGGGACAGTCAATCAGCCCCAGCATTTT.

This chain connects TRBV5-5 to TRBJ2-2, with D hard to call. CDR1 and CDR2 from the germline V gene are SGHKS and YYEKEE (reference sequence). The germline V and J ends were trimmed by 1 base and 4 bases, with 8 bases remaining between them. The CDR3 contains 14 residues. The CDR3 sequence: CASSLPDLTGELFF. The CDR3 DNA sequence: TGTGCCAGCAGCTTGCCAGATCTCACCGGGGAGCTGTTTTTT.

The chain joins TRBV5-5 to TRBJ1-4; 10 nucleotides agree with TRBD1. Trimming cost V 1 base and J 4 bases; bases outside gene matches: 13. CDR3 length: 19 amino acids. CDR1 and CDR2 (germline): SGHKS, YYEKEE (reference sequence). CDR3 sequence (DNA): TGTGCCAGCAGCTTGTTCGTTTGGACAGGGGGGATGTATAATGAAAAACTGTTTTTT. Protein: CASSLFVWTGGMYNEKLFF.

The sample holds one count of this clone. The chain joins TRBV28 to TRBJ1-2; 9 bases are a match to TRBD1. Losses at the gene ends were 3 bases for V and 4 bases for J; bases not matched to a gene: 3. Germline V gene sequence: CDR1 MDHEN, CDR2 SYDVKM. The CDR3 runs 14 residues. The DNA for the CDR3 is TGTGCCAGCAGTTTTTGGGGACAGGGCTATGGCTACACCTTC. It translates to CASSFWGQGYGYTF.

The V call is TRBV7-2, the J call TRBJ2-5; maybe TRBD1 (5 bases). CDR1 is SGHTA and CDR2 is FQGNSA in the germline V gene. The length of the CDR3 is 14 residues. V lost 3 bases to trimming and J lost 4 bases, with 12 bases between them. The CDR3 region is CASSLSRRGETQYF. CDR3 sequence (DNA): TGTGCCAGCAGCTTGAGCAGAAGGGGAGAGACCCAGTACTTC.

This CDR3 reads CASSPMGWTGGYEQYF. CDR3 nucleotides: TGTGCCAGCTCCCCAATGGGTTGGACAGGGGGCTACGAGCAGTACTTC. J is TRBJ2-7 and V is TRBV18, with TRBD1 matching over 10 bases. The CDR3 consists of 16 residues. Trimming cost V 6 bases and J 3 bases; bases outside gene matches: 11. Per the germline V gene, CDR1 is KGHSH and CDR2 is LQKENI.

V usage is TRBV19 and J usage is TRBJ1-5; D call uncertain. There are 15 residues in the CDR3. Between the trimmed V and J ends, which lost 3 bases and 0 bases, there was a span of 9 bases. Germline V gives CDR1 LNHDA, CDR2 SQIVND (reference sequence). The CDR3 DNA reads as TGTGCCAGTAGTATGAGTACCTATAGCAATCAGCCCCAGCATTTT. Its protein is CASSMSTYSNQPQHF.

In this sample, this clone turned up many times. The chain joins TRBV19 to TRBJ2-3; weak D call: TRBD2 (6 bases). Germline CDR1 and CDR2: LNHDA and SQIVND (reference sequence). V lost 4 bases and J 3 bases, leaving 11 bases between the germline ends. This CDR3 has 14 amino acids. Here the CDR3 DNA reads TGTGCCAGTAGTAGACCGGGGGTAACAGATACGCAGTATTTT. Its translation is CASSRPGVTDTQYF.

The gene calls are TRBV7-9 and TRBJ1-6, with a possible D match to TRBD1 (5 bases). Germline V gene sequence: CDR1 SEHNR, CDR2 FQNEAQ (reference sequence). The ends were cut back, 6 bases at V and 7 bases at J, with 16 bases in the middle. This CDR3 has 15 residues. CDR3 sequence reads: CASSPDRGGNSPLHF. The CDR3 coding sequence is TGTGCCAGCAGTCCAGACAGAGGTGGGAATTCACCCCTCCACTTT.

V and J are TRBV3-1 (or the pseudogene TRBV3-2) and TRBJ1-1, with a possible D match to TRBD1 (5 bases). CDR3 length equals 17 residues. Per the germline V gene, CDR1 is LGHDT and CDR2 is YNNKEL (reference sequence). Trimming shortened V by 0 bases and J by 0 bases, and 14 bases separated the two germline ends. This CDR3 reads CASSQEVTGSMNTEAFF. In DNA form, the CDR3 reads TGTGCCAGCAGCCAAGAGGTCACAGGTTCAATGAACACTGAAGCTTTCTTT.

The chain uses TRBV7-9 and TRBJ2-7, with TRBD1 matching over 9 bases. Germline assignment: CDR1 SEHNR and CDR2 FQNEAQ (reference sequence). The CDR3 has 14 amino acids. The V gene end was trimmed by 5 bases and the J gene end by 3 bases; junction bases not matched to a gene: 5. CDR3 loop: CASSLGQGNYEQYV. CDR3 coding DNA: TGTGCCAGCAGCCTGGGACAGGGCAACTACGAGCAGTACGTC.

This clone was seen just once. V gene TRBV30 combines with J gene TRBJ1-6, with D possibly being TRBD1 (5 bases). This CDR3 region has 14 residues. CDR1 is GTSNPN, CDR2 SVGIG, per germline (reference sequence). The germline V and J ends were trimmed by 5 bases and 10 bases, with 18 bases remaining between them. CDR3 residues: CAWGQWQGGSPLHF. In DNA, the CDR3 is TGTGCCTGGGGCCAGTGGCAGGGAGGCTCACCCCTCCACTTT.

The CDR3 nucleotides are TGCAGCGCCGTAAAGACAAGCTATGGCTACACCTTC. This sequence encodes CSAVKTSYGYTF. The chain links TRBV29-1 to TRBJ1-2; D call uncertain. V was cut by 7 bases and J by 4 bases, with 13 bases left in between. There are 12 residues in the CDR3. Germline CDR1 reads SQVTM; CDR2 reads ANQGSEA.